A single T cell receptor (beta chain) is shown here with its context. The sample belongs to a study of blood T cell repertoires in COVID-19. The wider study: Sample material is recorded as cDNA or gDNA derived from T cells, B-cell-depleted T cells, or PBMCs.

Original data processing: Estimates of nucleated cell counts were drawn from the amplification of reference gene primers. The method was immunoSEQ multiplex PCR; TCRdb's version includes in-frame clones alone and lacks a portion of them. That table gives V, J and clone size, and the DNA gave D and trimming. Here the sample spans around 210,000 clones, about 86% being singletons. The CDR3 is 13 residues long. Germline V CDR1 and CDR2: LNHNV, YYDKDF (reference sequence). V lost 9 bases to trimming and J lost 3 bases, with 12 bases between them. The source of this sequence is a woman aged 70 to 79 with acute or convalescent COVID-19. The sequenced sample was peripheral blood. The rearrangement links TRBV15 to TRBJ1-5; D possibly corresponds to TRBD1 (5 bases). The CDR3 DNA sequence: TGTGCCACTAGGTGGGGCAACAATCAGCCCCAGCATTTT. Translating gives CATRWGNNQPQHF.